This entry lists 29 T cell receptor beta chains sequenced from one sample in a study of shared T cell receptors in the human thymus. Measured with immunoSEQ multiplex PCR; TCRdb has only the in-frame clones, and not every one. The sample lists about 500,000 clones, 78% occurring once. This sample was shared with a second study, whose subject was human thymus T cells.

The specimen was thymocytes. Receptor source: a boy in the first two years of life with a congenital heart defect.

V gene TRBV7-9 combines with J gene TRBJ2-7, with 9 positions matching TRBD1. CDR3 length: 15 residues. Trimming took 3 bases from V and 0 from J; bases not matched to a gene: 3. Germline CDR1 is SEHNR and CDR2 is FQNEAQ (reference sequence). The CDR3 here is CASSFRDRDSYEQYF. CDR3 sequence (DNA): TGTGCCAGCAGCTTCCGGGACAGGGACTCCTACGAGCAGTACTTC.

For this clone: At one boundary the junction diverges from the germline segment, which might be a read error. This chain joins TRBV5-1 and TRBJ2-1; 10 nucleotides agree with TRBD2. Germline-derived CDR1 and CDR2 are SGHRS and YFSETQ. This CDR3 contains 16 residues. CDR3 nucleotides: TGCGCCAGCAGCGAGGGAGGGACTAGCGACTACAATGAGCGGTTCTTC. This sequence encodes CASSEGGTSDYNERFF.

This chain joins TRBV21-1 and TRBJ1-5. TRBV21-1 is an annotated pseudogene. The CDR3 has 13 amino acids. In nucleotides, the CDR3 is TGTGCTATACAACGAGGTCGCAATCAGCCCCAGCATTTT. It codes for CAIQRGRNQPQHF.

The rearrangement uses TRBV6-5 and TRBJ1-2, with D possibly TRBD1 on 5 matching bases. Trimming stripped 4 bases from V and 6 bases from J, with 21 bases between. The CDR3 is made up of 16 amino acids. The germline V gene encodes CDR1 MNHEY and CDR2 SVGAGI. The CDR3 DNA is TGTGCCAGCAGTTTAGCCGGGGGGGACCGTTGGAATGGCTACACCTTC. Protein: CASSLAGGDRWNGYTF.

The J gene is TRBJ2-2, the V gene TRBV6-5; D is perhaps TRBD2 (5 bases). Per germline, CDR1 MNHEY and CDR2 SVGAGI. With 5 bases removed from V and 7 bases from J, the gap between germline ends came to 17 bases. There are 15 residues in the CDR3. This CDR3 is CASSPTGPRGGELFF. CDR3 nucleotides: TGTGCCAGCAGTCCGACCGGCCCCCGGGGCGGGGAGCTGTTTTTT.

The DNA of the CDR3 is TGTGCCAGCAGCCCTGGGGCAGGCCGTATCGATAGCAATCAGCCCCAGCATTTT. Its translation is CASSPGAGRIDSNQPQHF. V is TRBV7-2 and J is TRBJ1-5; a possible D gene is TRBD1 (5 bases). Germline CDR1 and CDR2: SGHTA and FQGNSA. The V end lost 5 bases, the J end lost 0 bases, and 20 bases lay between the germline ends. This CDR3 comprises 18 residues. Full variable domain (missing parts from reference TRBV7-2 and TRBJ1-5): GAGVSQSPSNKVTEKGKDVELRCDPISGHTALYWYRQSLGQGLEFLIYFQGNSAPDKSGLPSDRFSAERTGGSVSTLTIQRTQQEDSAVYLCASSPGAGRIDSNQPQHFGDGTRLSIL.

V is TRBV7-9 and J is TRBJ1-1; 12 bases line up with TRBD1. In germline, CDR1 is SEHNR, CDR2 FQNEAQ (reference sequence). Germline trimming cut 2 bases from V and 1 base from J; bases unmatched to any gene: 5. The CDR3 totals 17 residues. As DNA, the CDR3 is TGTGCCAGCAGCTTAAAGGGACAGGGGGCAGGGAACACTGAAGCTTTCTTT. Translation gives CASSLKGQGAGNTEAFF.

The chain has TRBV27 and TRBJ2-3, with TRBD1 matching 10 bases. This CDR3 has 18 residues. V lost 5 bases to trimming and J lost 0 bases; unmatched junction nucleotides: 11. Per germline, CDR1 MNHEY and CDR2 SMNVEV (reference sequence). The CDR3 DNA sequence: TGTGCCAGCAGTCTCTCCCGGCCGGGACAGGGGAGCACAGATACGCAGTATTTT. Translating gives CASSLSRPGQGSTDTQYF.

The chain uses TRBV19 and TRBJ2-2; TRBD2 aligns across 8 bases. CDR3 length equals 15 residues. Germline values: CDR1 LNHDA, CDR2 SQIVND (reference sequence). With V trimmed by 4 bases and J by 7 bases, 8 bases remained unmatched. The DNA for the CDR3 is TGTGCCAGTAGTACGGGACTAGATAGGGGCGGGGAGCTGTTTTTT. Translating it yields CASSTGLDRGGELFF.

The chain has TRBV6-5 and TRBJ1-5, with TRBD1 as a possible D gene (5 bases). Germline V gene data show CDR1 as MNHEY and CDR2 as SVGAGI. The CDR3 consists of 14 residues. Trimming left V 6 bases short and J 5 bases short, with 14 bases between. For the CDR3, the DNA is TGTGCCAGCAGCCCTGCAGGGCTTTATCAGCCCCAGCATTTT. It specifies CASSPAGLYQPQHF.

CDR3 sequence: CASSLENYQYF. CDR3 coding DNA: TGTGCCAGCAGCTTAGAAAACTATCAGTACTTC. The J gene is TRBJ2-7, the V gene TRBV7-6, with D unresolved. Germline V gene lookup returns CDR1 SGHVS and CDR2 FNYEAQ. The CDR3 totals 11 residues. With 1 base removed from V and 10 bases from J, the gap between germline ends came to 8 bases. The variable domain in full, completed from reference TRBV7-6 and TRBJ2-7, reads GAGVSQSPRYKVTKRGQDVALRCDPISGHVSLYWYRQALGQGPEFLTYFNYEAQQDKSGLPNDRFSAERPEGSISTLTIQRTEQRDSAMYRCASSLENYQYFGPGTRLTVT.

The chain carries TRBV19 and TRBJ2-1; TRBD2 matches at 9 bases. Germline V gene data show CDR1 as LNHDA and CDR2 as SQIVND (reference sequence). The junction had 7 bases not matched to a gene; V was cut back by 3 bases and J by 4 bases. CDR3 size: 16 residues. This CDR3 reads CASSILRLAEYNEQFF. Written as DNA, the CDR3 is TGTGCCAGTAGTATTTTACGACTAGCGGAATACAATGAGCAGTTCTTC.

This chain joins TRBV4-3 and TRBJ2-7; 13 positions agree with TRBD2. The germline V gene encodes CDR1 LGHNA and CDR2 YSLEER. The CDR3 contains 17 residues. V shed 1 base and J 4 bases; nucleotides not matched to a gene: 7. The chain's CDR3 is CASSQGGRTSGSYEQYF. DNA of the CDR3: TGCGCCAGCAGCCAAGGGGGGCGGACTAGCGGGAGTTACGAGCAGTACTTC.

V and J are TRBV7-9 and TRBJ2-7; D remains unclear. V was trimmed by 1 base and J by 3 bases, leaving 13 bases between them. Germline V lookup: CDR1 SEHNR, CDR2 FQNEAQ (reference sequence). The CDR3 spans 15 residues. The CDR3 nucleotides read TGTGCCAGCAGCTTAGTTATTCGCCAGGACTACGAGCAGTACTTC. Translating gives CASSLVIRQDYEQYF. The entire variable domain, with the rest obtained from reference TRBV7-9 and TRBJ2-7, is as follows: DTGVSQNPRHKITKRGQNVTFRCDPISEHNRLYWYRQTLGQGPEFLTYFQNEAQLEKSRLLSDRFSAERPKGSFSTLEIQRTEQGDSAMYLCASSLVIRQDYEQYFGPGTRLTVT.

The V gene is TRBV2, the J gene TRBJ2-7; 10 nucleotides match TRBD2. CDR1 is SNHLY and CDR2 is FYNNEI in the germline V gene. The V gene end was trimmed by 7 bases and the J gene end by 1 base; junction bases not matched to a gene: 7. The CDR3 covers 15 residues. CDR3 region: CASMWTSGSSYEQYF. The CDR3 DNA sequence: TGTGCCAGCATGTGGACTAGCGGTTCTTCCTACGAGCAGTACTTC. Full variable domain (outside the CDR3, taken from reference TRBV2 and TRBJ2-7): EPEVTQTPSHQVTQMGQEVILRCVPISNHLYFYWYRQILGQKVEFLVSFYNNEISEKSEIFDDQFSVERPDGSNFTLKIRSTKLEDSAMYFCASMWTSGSSYEQYFGPGTRLTVT.

The chain recombines TRBV4-3 with TRBJ2-1, with 10 bases aligning to TRBD2. Germline V gives CDR1 LGHNA, CDR2 YSLEER. This CDR3 is built from 16 residues. The J segment lost 8 bases and the V segment lost 4 bases, leaving 11 bases of the junction unmatched. The CDR3 loop reads CASSRVKREGPDEQFF. Here the CDR3 DNA reads TGCGCCAGCAGCCGAGTAAAGCGGGAGGGCCCCGATGAGCAGTTCTTC.

The CDR3 DNA reads TGTGCCAGCAGCCCAGAGCGGGCCCCAACTAATGAAAAACTGTTTTTT. Translation gives CASSPERAPTNEKLFF. This chain connects TRBV7-6 to TRBJ1-4, with D unclear. The CDR3 runs to 16 residues. CDR1 and CDR2 from the germline V gene are SGHVS and FNYEAQ. V was trimmed by 5 bases and J by 0 bases, leaving 13 bases between them.

The rearrangement joins TRBV4-3 to TRBJ2-5; D remains unclear. Deletions cut 4 bases from V and 2 bases from J, with 14 bases between. Germline V gene data show CDR1 as LGHNA and CDR2 as YSLEER. The CDR3 contains 15 residues. Written as DNA, the CDR3 is TGCGCCAGCAGCCTGGCGGCCGAGTGGCAAGAGACCCAGTACTTC. Translating gives CASSLAAEWQETQYF.

DNA for the CDR3: TGTGCCAGTTGGACTAGCGGGGTTCCCGCGAACACCGGGGAGCTGTTTTTT. Translated, it gives CASWTSGVPANTGELFF. The V and J genes are TRBV7-3 and TRBJ2-2, with TRBD2 identical over 12 bases. CDR1 and CDR2 from the germline V gene are SGHTA and FQGTGA. The ends lost 9 bases at V and 0 bases at J; junction bases unmatched: 8. The CDR3 covers 17 residues.

J is TRBJ1-1 and V is TRBV6-5, with a weak D call TRBD1 (6 bases). The germline V and J ends were trimmed by 8 bases and 4 bases, with 17 bases remaining between them. Germline V gene lookup returns CDR1 MNHEY and CDR2 SVGAGI. The CDR3 loop spans 14 amino acids. The CDR3 sequence: CASSHNRESTEAFF. DNA of the CDR3: TGTGCCAGCTCCCATAACAGGGAGAGCACTGAAGCTTTCTTT.

The chain carries TRBV30 and TRBJ2-7; maybe TRBD1 (5 bases). Germline V gene sequence: CDR1 GTSNPN, CDR2 SVGIG (reference sequence). This CDR3 contains 13 residues. Trimming stripped 2 bases from V and 7 bases from J, with 15 bases between. The CDR3 DNA reads TGTGCCTGGAGTTTGGGGCCCAGTGGGGAGCAGTACTTC. This translates into CAWSLGPSGEQYF.

The chain links TRBV7-3 to TRBJ2-1, with TRBD1 as a possible D gene (6 bases). The V gene lost 3 bases and the J gene lost 3 bases, with 9 bases spanning the gap. Germline CDR1 reads SGHTA; CDR2 reads FQGTGA. The CDR3 is 14 amino acids. Here the CDR3 reads CASSLGANYNEQFF. In nucleotides, the CDR3 is TGTGCCAGCAGCTTGGGGGCTAACTACAATGAGCAGTTCTTC.

V gene TRBV9 combines with J gene TRBJ2-1, with 9 bases identical to TRBD2. Germline CDR1 SGDLS, CDR2 YYNGEE. V was clipped by 3 bases and J by 0 bases; unmatched bases: 7. The CDR3 runs to 17 residues. The CDR3 sequence: CASSEASGISSYNEQFF. The CDR3 DNA is TGTGCCAGCAGCGAGGCTAGCGGGATTAGCTCCTACAATGAGCAGTTCTTC.

V gene TRBV9 combines with J gene TRBJ2-2; possibly TRBD1 for D (6 bases). The germline CDR1 and CDR2 sequences are SGDLS and YYNGEE. V lost 6 bases and J lost 3, with 6 bases in between. The CDR3 sequence is 12 residues long. The CDR3 region is CASKGDTGELFF. As DNA, the CDR3 is TGTGCCAGCAAGGGGGACACCGGGGAGCTGTTTTTT. Combining the CDR3 with reference TRBV9 and TRBJ2-2 gives the whole variable domain DSGVTQTPKHLITATGQRVTLRCSPRSGDLSVYWYQQSLDQGLQFLIQYYNGEERAKGNILERFSAQQFPDLHSELNLSSLELGDSALYFCASKGDTGELFFGEGSRLTVL.

The chain uses TRBV6-5 and TRBJ2-7; perhaps TRBD1 as D (5 bases). Germline V gives CDR1 MNHEY, CDR2 SVGAGI. The CDR3 spans 14 residues. Between the trimmed V and J ends, which lost 6 bases and 5 bases, there was a span of 17 bases. The CDR3 spells CASSWGRRVNEQYF. The DNA for the CDR3 is TGTGCCAGCAGCTGGGGCCGGCGCGTCAACGAGCAGTACTTC.

This clone was seen just once. The chain recombines TRBV13 with TRBJ2-1; 12 bases match TRBD2. Trimming cost V 1 base and J 0 bases; bases outside gene matches: 4. The CDR3 contains 18 residues. CDR1 is PRHDT and CDR2 is FYEKMQ in the germline V gene (reference sequence). The CDR3 DNA sequence: TGTGCCAGCAGCTTAGTACTAGCGGGAGGCCCCTCCTACAATGAGCAGTTCTTC. As protein: CASSLVLAGGPSYNEQFF.

This clone was seen a handful of times. The chain is built from TRBV5-4 and TRBJ2-6, with D possibly being TRBD1 (6 bases). The CDR3 contains 19 residues. Trimming removed 4 bases from V and 0 bases from J, with 20 bases in between. CDR1 is SGHNT, CDR2 YYREEE, per germline (reference sequence). The CDR3 region has the DNA TGTGCCAGCAGCCCGGACAGCTCGACCTACTCCTCTGGGGCCAACGTCCTGACTTTC. This gives the protein CASSPDSSTYSSGANVLTF.

V and J are TRBV6-5 and TRBJ2-1; possibly TRBD2 for D (5 bases). This CDR3 comprises 16 residues. The V end was cut by 2 bases, the J end by 3 bases, with 14 bases between. The germline CDR1 and CDR2 sequences are MNHEY and SVGAGI. The CDR3 region is CASSYRLADHYNEQFF. The CDR3, as DNA: TGTGCCAGCAGTTACCGGCTAGCAGACCACTACAATGAGCAGTTCTTC.

This clone was detected a few times. The genes are TRBV30 and TRBJ1-1; D gene ambiguous. From germline, CDR1 is GTSNPN and CDR2 SVGIG (reference sequence). Trimming cost V 0 bases and J 2 bases, with 10 bases left between them. The CDR3 spans 14 residues. The CDR3 nucleotides read TGTGCCTGGAGTGTATACAGTCTAAACACTGAAGCTTTCTTT. It specifies CAWSVYSLNTEAFF.